Below are 32 T cell receptor beta chains sequenced from a single sample in a study of blood T cell repertoires in COVID-19. Sequenced by immunoSEQ multiplex PCR; TCRdb stores in-frame clones only, minus some. The sample shows 190,000 or so clones, 70% to 90% of them seen only once. The sequencing input was peripheral blood. Every receptor here comes from a man between 40 and 49 years old with active or convalescent COVID-19.

V usage is TRBV5-4 and J usage is TRBJ1-1; 7 nucleotides line up with TRBD1. Germline CDR1 and CDR2: SGHNT and YYREEE (reference sequence). The CDR3 is 14 amino acids. V was pared by 4 bases and J by 6 bases, with 9 bases of the junction left unmatched. The CDR3 region has the DNA TGTGCCAGCAGCCCGGGGACAGATAGAGCTGAAGCTTTCTTT. Translation gives CASSPGTDRAEAFF.

The chain joins TRBV6-6 to TRBJ1-2, with D possibly being TRBD1 (6 bases). The V and J ends lost 5 bases and 3 bases respectively, with 10 bases between them. The germline V gene encodes CDR1 MNHNY and CDR2 SVGAGI (reference sequence). CDR3 length equals 13 residues. CDR3: CASSRGGDYGYTF. The CDR3 nucleotides are TGTGCCAGCAGTAGGGGGGGAGACTATGGCTACACCTTC.

V usage is TRBV7-2 and J usage is TRBJ1-1; tentatively, D is TRBD1 (6 bases). Germline CDR1 is SGHTA and CDR2 is FQGNSA. This CDR3 has 13 amino acids. Trimming shortened V by 6 bases and J by 5 bases, and 13 bases separated the two germline ends. The CDR3 DNA is TGTGCCAGCAGATGGGGGGGCGGGACTGAAGCTTTCTTT. Translating gives CASRWGGGTEAFF.

The rearrangement joins TRBV3-1 (or the pseudogene TRBV3-2) to TRBJ1-1, with D uncertain. In germline, CDR1 is LGHDT, CDR2 YNNKEL (reference sequence). Between the trimmed V and J ends, which lost 1 base and 0 bases, there was a span of 6 bases. The CDR3 contains 14 residues. DNA of the CDR3: TGTGCCAGCAGCCAAGGGCAGATGAACACTGAAGCTTTCTTT. Translated, it gives CASSQGQMNTEAFF.

This chain joins TRBV9 and TRBJ2-7; 8 positions match TRBD1. CDR3 length: 14 residues. Germline V gene data show CDR1 as SGDLS and CDR2 as YYNGEE. V was pared by 0 bases and J by 6 bases, with 5 bases of the junction left unmatched. The CDR3 nucleotides read TGTGCCAGCAGCGTAGTAGGACAGGGAGTCGAGCAGTACTTC. This codes for CASSVVGQGVEQYF.

The CDR3 is CASSLKGGGGNTIYF. As DNA, the CDR3 is TGTGCCAGCAGCTTGAAAGGGGGCGGTGGAAACACCATATATTTT. The chain links TRBV5-4 to TRBJ1-3, with TRBD1 matching over 7 bases. Trimming cost V 1 base and J 3 bases; bases outside gene matches: 4. CDR1 is SGHNT, CDR2 YYREEE, per germline (reference sequence). The CDR3 consists of 15 residues.

Only a few counts were recorded for this clone. V usage is TRBV7-9 and J usage is TRBJ1-3; D is possibly TRBD1 (6 bases). Germline V gene lookup returns CDR1 SEHNR and CDR2 FQNEAQ (reference sequence). CDR3 size: 14 residues. V lost 2 bases, J lost 3 bases, and 8 bases lay in between. The CDR3 bases are TGTGCCAGCAGCTTAAACAGGGATGGAAACACCATATATTTT. Translating gives CASSLNRDGNTIYF.

This CDR3 is CASSPSVTGELFF. CDR3 coding DNA: TGTGCCAGCTCACCGTCAGTCACCGGGGAGCTGTTTTTT. This sequence joins TRBV18 and TRBJ2-2; D is unresolved. Trimming stripped 3 bases from V and 4 bases from J, with 6 bases between. This CDR3 contains 13 residues. The germline V gene encodes CDR1 KGHSH and CDR2 LQKENI.

The genes are TRBV3-1 (or the pseudogene TRBV3-2) and TRBJ2-2; D unresolved. CDR1 is LGHDT and CDR2 is YNNKEL in the germline V gene (reference sequence). The CDR3 is 16 amino acids. V was shortened by 3 bases and J by 4 bases, with 15 bases between the two germline ends. CDR3: CASSHTPGLTTGELFF. The DNA for the CDR3 is TGTGCCAGCAGCCATACACCGGGTCTAACCACCGGGGAGCTGTTTTTT.

The rearrangement uses TRBV5-1 and TRBJ2-3; TRBD1 might be the D (6 bases). The CDR3 runs 13 residues. The V end lost 5 bases, the J end lost 3 bases, and 10 bases lay between the germline ends. CDR1 and CDR2 from the germline V gene are SGHRS and YFSETQ. The CDR3 sequence is CASSVRGTDTQYF. In nucleotides, the CDR3 is TGCGCCAGCAGTGTTAGGGGGACAGATACGCAGTATTTT.

The CDR3 DNA reads as TGTGCCAGCTCACCATCTATGGAGACCCAGTACTTC. It codes for CASSPSMETQYF. V and J are TRBV18 and TRBJ2-5; no clear D. Germline CDR1 KGHSH, CDR2 LQKENI. The V end was cut by 2 bases, the J end by 5 bases, with 6 bases between. CDR3 length equals 12 residues.

The rearrangement joins TRBV27 to TRBJ1-4; no definite D call. The CDR3 has 15 residues. CDR1 is MNHEY, CDR2 SMNVEV, per germline (reference sequence). The germline V and J ends were trimmed by 10 bases and 4 bases, with 19 bases remaining between them. CDR3 in amino acids: CATGRGPGVNEKLFF. The CDR3 region has the DNA TGTGCCACTGGGAGAGGGCCAGGCGTTAATGAAAAACTGTTTTTT. The variable domain in full, with the rest retrieved from reference TRBV27 and TRBJ1-4, is EAQVTQNPRYLITVTGKKLTVTCSQNMNHEYMSWYRQDPGLGLRQIYYSMNVEVTDKGDVPEGYKVSRKEKRNFPLILESPSPNQTSLYFCATGRGPGVNEKLFFGSGTQLSVL.

This rearrangement joins TRBV7-8 to TRBJ1-5; TRBD1 is a possible D gene (5 bases). CDR1 is SGHVS, CDR2 FQNEAQ, per germline. This CDR3 spans 16 amino acids. The V and J ends lost 4 bases and 1 base respectively, with 14 bases between them. CDR3 protein: CASSSRRTQSNQPQHF. CDR3 nucleotide sequence: TGTGCCAGCAGCTCCCGTCGGACACAGAGCAATCAGCCCCAGCATTTT.

This clone was found once. This chain uses TRBV5-6 with TRBJ1-1, with TRBD1 matching over 7 bases. V trimming: 3 bases; J trimming: 2 bases; junction bases outside the gene matches: 7. Germline lookup yields CDR1 SGHDT and CDR2 YYEEEE. This CDR3 is built from 15 residues. This CDR3 is CASSWAHRGNTEAFF. In DNA, the CDR3 is TGTGCCAGCAGCTGGGCCCACAGGGGAAACACTGAAGCTTTCTTT.

The chain couples TRBV11-2 to TRBJ2-4; the D gene is possibly TRBD2 (5 bases). This CDR3 spans 15 amino acids. V dropped 5 bases and J dropped 9 bases, with 20 bases sitting between them. Germline CDR1 SGHAT, CDR2 FQNNGV. CDR3 in amino acids: CASSHEGVGFSIQYF. The DNA for the CDR3 is TGTGCCAGCAGCCATGAGGGCGTAGGATTTTCCATTCAGTACTTC.

This chain links TRBV7-2 with TRBJ2-7, with 8 bases identical to TRBD2. The germline V gene encodes CDR1 SGHTA and CDR2 FQGNSA. There are 14 residues in the CDR3. The junction had 3 bases not matched to a gene; V was cut back by 1 base and J by 4 bases. CDR3 sequence (DNA): TGTGCCAGCAGCTTAGGATTAGCGGGGTACGAGCAGTACTTC. This codes for CASSLGLAGYEQYF.

The chain has TRBV27 and TRBJ1-5; a weak D match, TRBD1 (5 bases). This CDR3 comprises 15 residues. Between the trimmed V and J ends, which lost 1 base and 5 bases, there was a span of 12 bases. CDR1 is MNHEY, CDR2 SMNVEV, per germline (reference sequence). The CDR3 protein is CASSLLGGGHQPQHF. The CDR3 nucleotides read TGTGCCAGCAGTTTATTGGGCGGGGGTCATCAGCCCCAGCATTTT.

This chain uses TRBV20-1 with TRBJ1-3; 9 bases match TRBD1. Germline CDR1 and CDR2: DFQATT and SNEGSKA (reference sequence). CDR3 length: 11 amino acids. The V gene end was trimmed by 4 bases and the J gene end by 14 bases; junction bases not matched to a gene: 6. The CDR3 DNA reads TGCAGTGCTACCTCCCGGGACAGGGTATATTTT. It is translated as CSATSRDRVYF.

The chain joins TRBV5-1 to TRBJ2-1, with TRBD1 identical over 9 bases. Germline values: CDR1 SGHRS, CDR2 YFSETQ. This CDR3 has 13 amino acids. J was trimmed by 10 bases and V by 4 bases; bases with no gene match: 6. The CDR3: CASSGGTGFEQFF. The CDR3 DNA reads as TGCGCCAGCAGCGGGGGGACAGGGTTCGAGCAGTTCTTC.

The rearrangement links TRBV11-1 to TRBJ2-2; 8 nucleotides agree with TRBD2. Germline CDR1 reads SGHAT; CDR2 reads FQDESV (reference sequence). The J segment lost 3 bases and the V segment lost 8 bases, leaving 5 bases of the junction unmatched. The CDR3 extends over 14 amino acids. CDR3 sequence: CASRSGGHTGELFF. CDR3 DNA: TGTGCCAGCCGGAGCGGGGGCCACACCGGGGAGCTGTTTTTT.

This chain links TRBV7-9 with TRBJ1-4; D is uncertain. This CDR3 is built from 14 residues. Germline-derived CDR1 and CDR2 are SEHNR and FQNEAQ (reference sequence). The V end lost 5 bases, the J end lost 4 bases, and 11 bases lay between the germline ends. The CDR3 nucleotides are TGTGCCAGCAGCCTGGGCCCGAATAATGAAAAACTGTTTTTT. Translation: CASSLGPNNEKLFF.

The J gene is TRBJ2-1, the V gene TRBV6-5; 8 positions match TRBD2. The germline CDR1 and CDR2 sequences are MNHEY and SVGAGI. V shed 10 bases, J shed 4 bases, and the junction held 12 bases outside the gene matches. This CDR3 region has 15 residues. CDR3 protein: CATMVGVAGYNEQFF. The CDR3 DNA sequence: TGTGCCACCATGGTCGGCGTAGCGGGGTACAATGAGCAGTTCTTC.

CDR3 protein: CASSPGGQIGSPLHF. The CDR3, as DNA: TGTGCCAGCAGCCCCGGGGGACAGATCGGTTCACCCCTCCACTTT. The chain links TRBV7-9 to TRBJ1-6; 7 positions match TRBD1. Per the germline V gene, CDR1 is SEHNR and CDR2 is FQNEAQ (reference sequence). The CDR3 loop spans 15 amino acids. Trimming removed 5 bases from V and 9 bases from J; junction bases left unmatched: 10.

The rearrangement joins TRBV19 to TRBJ1-1; 8 bases are a match to TRBD1. V gave up 2 bases and J gave up 7 bases; unmatched junction bases: 15. CDR3 size: 17 residues. The germline V gene encodes CDR1 LNHDA and CDR2 SQIVND (reference sequence). CDR3 loop: CASSIIAGRGLEDEAFF. The CDR3 DNA is TGTGCCAGTAGTATAATAGCGGGCAGGGGGCTGGAAGATGAAGCTTTCTTT.

CDR3 DNA sequence: TGTGCCAGCTGGGGGGGCGGGACAGGGCTCGATGAGCAGTTCTTC. It specifies CASWGGGTGLDEQFF. This rearrangement joins TRBV28 to TRBJ2-1, with 9 bases fitting TRBD1. The CDR3 consists of 15 residues. Trimming took 8 bases from V and 8 from J; bases not matched to a gene: 13. Germline V gene lookup returns CDR1 MDHEN and CDR2 SYDVKM.

V is TRBV4-2 and J is TRBJ1-1, with TRBD1 matching 7 bases. The CDR3 has 15 residues. Per the germline V gene, CDR1 is LGHNA and CDR2 is YNFKEQ. V gave up 2 bases and J gave up 1 base; unmatched junction bases: 4. Here the CDR3 reads CASSQPDRANTEAFF. As DNA, the CDR3 is TGTGCCAGCAGCCAACCTGACAGGGCGAACACTGAAGCTTTCTTT.

This chain joins TRBV2 and TRBJ2-4; D call uncertain. CDR3 length: 15 amino acids. Germline-derived CDR1 and CDR2 are SNHLY and FYNNEI. The V end lost 4 bases, the J end lost 5 bases, and 15 bases lay between the germline ends. The CDR3 nucleotides read TGTGCCAGCAGTGGTTGGGCAGGTACCGAAAACATTCAGTACTTC. Amino acids: CASSGWAGTENIQYF.

The rearrangement uses TRBV7-8 and TRBJ2-1; TRBD2 matches 9 bases. Germline V gene sequence: CDR1 SGHVS, CDR2 FQNEAQ. After removal of 8 bases from V and 0 bases from J, the junction contained 5 bases not matched to a gene. CDR3 length: 15 residues. CDR3 DNA: TGTGCCAGCGGGGGAGCGGGGGGCTCCTACAATGAGCAGTTCTTC. This translates into CASGGAGGSYNEQFF.

V usage is TRBV15 and J usage is TRBJ2-1; TRBD2 might be the D (6 bases). Germline CDR1 and CDR2: LNHNV and YYDKDF (reference sequence). The CDR3 sequence is 15 residues long. Trimming removed 7 bases from V and 0 bases from J, with 13 bases in between. CDR3 DNA sequence: TGTGCCACCACCACGACCGGGAGCTCCTACAATGAGCAGTTCTTC. This translates into CATTTTGSSYNEQFF.

The chain carries TRBV28 and TRBJ2-7; 13 nucleotides align to TRBD2. Germline CDR1 and CDR2: MDHEN and SYDVKM. The V and J ends lost 2 bases and 5 bases, in that order; junction bases with no gene match: 3. The CDR3 sequence is 15 residues long. The CDR3 DNA follows: TGTGCCAGCAGTTTAACTAGCGGGGGGGCGCACGAGCAGTACTTC. This encodes CASSLTSGGAHEQYF.

The V gene is TRBV19, the J gene TRBJ2-1, with 12 bases lining up with TRBD2. Germline trimming cut 2 bases from V and 6 bases from J; bases unmatched to any gene: 2. The CDR3 totals 15 residues. Germline V gene sequence: CDR1 LNHDA, CDR2 SQIVND (reference sequence). DNA of the CDR3: TGTGCCAGTAGTATACTAGCGGGGGGGCGCAATGAGCAGTTCTTC. It specifies CASSILAGGRNEQFF.

The DNA for the CDR3 is TGCGCCAGCGCAATCTACTCTGGGGCCAACGTCCTGACTTTC. Translated, it gives CASAIYSGANVLTF. The V gene is TRBV5-1, the J gene TRBJ2-6; D is unresolved. Germline CDR1 reads SGHRS; CDR2 reads YFSETQ. Trimming removed 7 bases from V and 0 bases from J, with 8 bases in between. The CDR3 has 14 amino acids.